This T cell receptor beta chain was sequenced in a study of blood T cell repertoires in COVID-19. In the study overall: Sample material is recorded as cDNA or gDNA derived from T cells, B-cell-depleted T cells, or PBMCs.

CDR3 length: 13 amino acids. Germline lookup yields CDR1 MNHEY and CDR2 SMNVEV (reference sequence). V lost 1 base and J lost 8, with 11 bases in between. Original data processing: Amplifying reference gene primers gave estimates of nucleated cell counts. The protocol was immunoSEQ multiplex PCR, while the TCRdb copy is restricted to in-frame clones and leaves out a portion. V and J calls plus clone size are reproduced from that table; the DNA served to infer D and trimming. The table records approximately 80,000 clones, around 82% of them present only once. The sample holds a few counts of this clone.

The TCR was taken from a man aged 55-75 years with acute or convalescent COVID-19. Sequenced material: peripheral blood. The J gene is TRBJ1-2, the V gene TRBV27; D is perhaps TRBD1 (5 bases). The DNA for the CDR3 is TGTGCCAGCAGTTTATGGGGCAGAGGAGGCTACACCTTC. Translation gives CASSLWGRGGYTF.